Below, 9 T cell receptor beta chains from the same sample are listed, as sequenced in a study of early T cells in non-severe SARS-CoV-2 infection. In TCRdb, the 5' RACE reads were re-called with MiXCR into one record per CDR3 protein. The sample contains more than 65,000 distinct CDR3 sequences, 13% of which appear only once. Material: whole blood. All receptors derive from an adult who was a healthcare worker with PCR-confirmed SARS-CoV-2 infection or an uninfected control (not recorded which).

This clonotype was seen more than once but under ten times. This chain connects TRBV7-9 to TRBJ1-5; D is ambiguous. Germline V gene sequence: CDR1 SEHNR, CDR2 FQNEAQ (reference sequence). Trimming removed 3 bases from V and 10 bases from J, with 10 bases in between. This CDR3 has 12 residues. In nucleotides, the CDR3 is TGTGCCAGCAGCTTTGCCGGTAGACCCCAGCATTTT. Amino acids: CASSFAGRPQHF.

Only a few counts were recorded for this clonotype. The chain carries TRBV7-6 and TRBJ2-3; 8 bases align to TRBD2. This CDR3 is built from 18 residues. The junction had 14 bases not matched to a gene; V was cut back by 6 bases and J by 0 bases. Per the germline V gene, CDR1 is SGHVS and CDR2 is FNYEAQ. CDR3 coding DNA: TGTGCCAGCAGTGAAACAACAGCGGGAGTCAAGAGCACAGATACGCAGTATTTT. This encodes CASSETTAGVKSTDTQYF. Combining the CDR3 with reference TRBV7-6 and TRBJ2-3 gives the whole variable domain GAGVSQSPRYKVTKRGQDVALRCDPISGHVSLYWYRQALGQGPEFLTYFNYEAQQDKSGLPNDRFSAERPEGSISTLTIQRTEQRDSAMYRCASSETTAGVKSTDTQYFGPGTRLTVL.

This clonotype was counted at least ten times. The J gene is TRBJ2-2, the V gene TRBV7-9; tentatively, D is TRBD1 or TRBD2 (5 bases each). CDR1 is SEHNR, CDR2 FQNEAQ, per germline (reference sequence). The CDR3 consists of 15 residues. Trimming took off 5 bases at V and 4 bases at J, with 14 bases between the two ends. DNA of the CDR3: TGTGCCAGCAGCCCGACGGGACGAGGCACCGGGGAGCTGTTTTTT. This encodes CASSPTGRGTGELFF.

The table lists this clonotype with a count of one. It may be a read error: a sequence one base away is much more abundant. The chain is built from TRBV20-1 and TRBJ1-1; D unclear. CDR3 length equals 11 residues. CDR1 is DFQATT and CDR2 is SNEGSKA in the germline V gene (reference sequence). The DNA for the CDR3 is TGCGGTGCTAGGATTTACACTGAAGCTTTCTTT. Translating it yields CGARIYTEAFF.

This clonotype was seen ten or more times. For the CDR3, the DNA is TGCGCCAGCAGATTCGGGGAGACCCAGTACTTC. Protein sequence: CASRFGETQYF. The rearrangement joins TRBV5-1 to TRBJ2-5, with no clear D. The V end was cut by 5 bases, the J end by 5 bases, with 7 bases between. This CDR3 has 11 amino acids. Germline V gene lookup returns CDR1 SGHRS and CDR2 YFSETQ.

The chain links TRBV20-1 to TRBJ2-2, with D unresolved. Germline V CDR1 and CDR2: DFQATT, SNEGSKA (reference sequence). CDR3 length: 13 residues. The V gene lost 0 bases and the J gene lost 4 bases, with 6 bases spanning the gap. CDR3 sequence (DNA): TGCAGTGCTAGAGATGGGGTCACCGGGGAGCTGTTTTTT. This gives the protein CSARDGVTGELFF.

This clonotype has at least ten counts. V and J are TRBV5-1 and TRBJ2-5; possibly TRBD2 for D (6 bases). CDR1 and CDR2 (germline): SGHRS, YFSETQ. V lost 5 bases and J lost 2, with 13 bases in between. CDR3 size: 14 residues. The CDR3 DNA reads TGCGCCAGCAGTCCAACCCTAGCGCAAGAGACCCAGTACTTC. Translation: CASSPTLAQETQYF.

This clonotype was seen only once. The chain recombines TRBV20-1 with TRBJ2-1; no clear D gene. The V end lost 6 bases, the J end lost 0 bases, and 15 bases lay between the germline ends. Per the germline V gene, CDR1 is DFQATT and CDR2 is SNEGSKA (reference sequence). The CDR3 sequence is 15 residues long. The DNA for the CDR3 is TGCAGTGCCACTCCTTTGGCGGCCTCCTACAATGAGCAGTTCTTC. It translates to CSATPLAASYNEQFF.

Ten or more counts support this clonotype. Relative to the germline gene, one junction end is altered; a read error may explain this. The chain employs TRBV12-3 or TRBV12-4 and TRBJ2-4; 10 positions match TRBD2. The CDR3 spans 16 residues. As DNA, the CDR3 is TGTGCCAGCAGTGTAGCGGGGGGTAGGGCCAAAAACATTCAGTACTTC. Protein product: CASSVAGGRAKNIQYF.